The rows below give T cell receptor beta chains drawn from one sample of a study of blood T cell repertoires in COVID-19. Measured with immunoSEQ multiplex PCR; TCRdb has only the in-frame clones, and not every one. The sample shows some 48,000 clones, approximately 81% of them seen only once. Input material: peripheral blood. Receptor source: an older woman with acute or convalescent COVID-19. The conserved cysteine and the conserved F or W are not part of the CDR3 here. The order of the fields is V gene, J gene, CDR3 protein.

v_gene: TRBV24-1
j_gene: TRBJ2-5
CDR3aa: ATSDLGTSGGPQQETQY

v_gene: TRBV7-6
j_gene: TRBJ2-3
CDR3aa: ASSLAGGAPDTQY

v_gene: TRBV15
j_gene: TRBJ1-3
CDR3aa: ATSRDRGTGNTIY

v_gene: TRBV3-1/TRBV3-2
j_gene: TRBJ2-1
CDR3aa: ASTLSDRERNNEQF

v_gene: TRBV5-1
j_gene: TRBJ2-1
CDR3aa: ASSPGQGGVLYEQF

v_gene: TRBV14
j_gene: TRBJ1-4
CDR3aa: ASSQYQGGEKLF

v_gene: TRBV21-1
j_gene: TRBJ2-5
CDR3aa: ASSKEGDRAQGWQETQY

v_gene: TRBV7-9
j_gene: TRBJ2-2
CDR3aa: ASQQREGNTGELF

v_gene: TRBV7-9
j_gene: TRBJ2-7
CDR3aa: ASSLGQGRYEQY

v_gene: TRBV7-3
j_gene: TRBJ1-1
CDR3aa: ASSAQQNTEAF

v_gene: TRBV9
j_gene: TRBJ2-3
CDR3aa: ASSVDPSGRADTQY

v_gene: TRBV7-3
j_gene: TRBJ2-6
CDR3aa: ASSPAGAVSGANVLT

v_gene: TRBV5-1
j_gene: TRBJ1-4
CDR3aa: ASSSGQGLREKLF

v_gene: TRBV13
j_gene: TRBJ1-6
CDR3aa: ASSLGGRGAYNSPLH

v_gene: TRBV18
j_gene: TRBJ2-7
CDR3aa: ASSQAGTGHEEQY

v_gene: TRBV30
j_gene: TRBJ1-5
CDR3aa: AWSERLAGGGPQH

v_gene: TRBV5-1
j_gene: TRBJ1-2
CDR3aa: ASSRSTGVQYGYT

v_gene: TRBV9
j_gene: TRBJ1-1
CDR3aa: ASSPYRAMNTEAF

v_gene: TRBV5-1
j_gene: TRBJ1-1
CDR3aa: ASSRGQGNTEAF

v_gene: TRBV4-1
j_gene: TRBJ2-3
CDR3aa: ASSPLAGGPGTQY

v_gene: TRBV18
j_gene: TRBJ2-1
CDR3aa: ASSPPFGISYNEQF

v_gene: TRBV12-3/TRBV12-4
j_gene: TRBJ1-1
CDR3aa: ASSSRGGSEAF

v_gene: TRBV5-6
j_gene: TRBJ2-5
CDR3aa: ASSLALREGETQY

v_gene: TRBV28
j_gene: TRBJ1-5
CDR3aa: ASRVTGGYSNQPQH

v_gene: TRBV4-1
j_gene: TRBJ2-1
CDR3aa: ASSAGTSGDNEQF

v_gene: TRBV4-2
j_gene: TRBJ2-3
CDR3aa: ASSRRGWGDTDTQY

v_gene: TRBV19
j_gene: TRBJ2-1
CDR3aa: ASTRTGVHNEQF

v_gene: TRBV6-4
j_gene: TRBJ1-1
CDR3aa: ASSEGRNTEAF

v_gene: TRBV15
j_gene: TRBJ1-2
CDR3aa: ATSARSGQLYGYT

v_gene: TRBV5-1
j_gene: TRBJ2-6
CDR3aa: ASTTSLSGANVLT

v_gene: TRBV5-1
j_gene: TRBJ2-3
CDR3aa: ASSLARLAGGPDTQY

v_gene: TRBV3-1/TRBV3-2
j_gene: TRBJ2-3
CDR3aa: ASSRGLRDSRDTQY

v_gene: TRBV24-1
j_gene: TRBJ1-5
CDR3aa: ATSERGSGQPQH

v_gene: TRBV5-1
j_gene: TRBJ2-7
CDR3aa: ASSSRGLAGDEQY

v_gene: TRBV27
j_gene: TRBJ1-5
CDR3aa: ASSETGGNQPQH

v_gene: TRBV5-4
j_gene: TRBJ1-2
CDR3aa: ASSHAGQGSANGYT

v_gene: TRBV12-5
j_gene: TRBJ2-2
CDR3aa: ASGLGQPNTGELF

v_gene: TRBV7-2
j_gene: TRBJ2-7
CDR3aa: ASSLGLAGGEQY

v_gene: TRBV19
j_gene: TRBJ2-1
CDR3aa: ASSIQTTNEQF

v_gene: TRBV6-2/TRBV6-3
j_gene: TRBJ2-7
CDR3aa: ASSSRQASSYEQY

v_gene: TRBV12-3/TRBV12-4
j_gene: TRBJ1-5
CDR3aa: ASSLSGDQPQH

v_gene: TRBV20-1
j_gene: TRBJ1-1
CDR3aa: SATVGTEAF

v_gene: TRBV2
j_gene: TRBJ2-1
CDR3aa: ASTDWTSGSGSYNEQF

v_gene: TRBV2
j_gene: TRBJ1-4
CDR3aa: ASRSGVTGTGGRGAEKLF

v_gene: TRBV6-5
j_gene: TRBJ1-1
CDR3aa: ASSSQGARVNTEAF

v_gene: TRBV27
j_gene: TRBJ1-1
CDR3aa: ASGDRMNTEAF

v_gene: TRBV7-3
j_gene: TRBJ1-1
CDR3aa: ASSLASGGTEAF

v_gene: TRBV6-2/TRBV6-3
j_gene: TRBJ1-1
CDR3aa: ASSYPGEAF

v_gene: TRBV18
j_gene: TRBJ1-5
CDR3aa: ASSRGQGSTQPQH

v_gene: TRBV11-2
j_gene: TRBJ1-4
CDR3aa: ASSLVPGSGEKLF

v_gene: TRBV10-3
j_gene: TRBJ1-6
CDR3aa: AISASRVESPLH

v_gene: TRBV6-2/TRBV6-3
j_gene: TRBJ2-7
CDR3aa: ASSYVAGGREEQY